This T cell receptor (beta chain) was observed in a study of shared clonotypes between healthy human individuals. Study as a whole: A couple of women and a few men aged 18 to 49 served as donors. Study outcomes and limitations: Sequencing depth was a factor that was expected to affect clonotype sharing among donors.

CDR1 is MDHEN, CDR2 SYDVKM, per germline. CDR3 length equals 17 residues. Trimming cost V 6 bases and J 4 bases; bases outside gene matches: 12. The method was immunoSEQ multiplex PCR; TCRdb's version includes in-frame clones alone and lacks a portion of them. This table has under 550,000 clones, 90% to 97% appearing once. Comment on this clone: No antigen is known for it.

The origin of this receptor is a woman between 25 and 40 years old in good health. The chain links TRBV28 to TRBJ2-2; 9 bases agree with TRBD1. The sequencing sample was made of naive CD4+ T cells sorted from blood. Sample subset: CD45RA+ positively selected. The CDR3 protein is CASSSLPGTGFTGELFF. In DNA, the CDR3 is TGTGCCAGCAGCAGCCTCCCGGGGACAGGGTTCACCGGGGAGCTGTTTTTT. Full variable domain (remainder filled in from reference TRBV28 and TRBJ2-2): DVKVTQSSRYLVKRTGEKVFLECVQDMDHENMFWYRQDPGLGLRLIYFSYDVKMKEKGDIPEGYSVSREKKERFSLILESASTNQTSMYLCASSSLPGTGFTGELFFGEGSRLTVL.